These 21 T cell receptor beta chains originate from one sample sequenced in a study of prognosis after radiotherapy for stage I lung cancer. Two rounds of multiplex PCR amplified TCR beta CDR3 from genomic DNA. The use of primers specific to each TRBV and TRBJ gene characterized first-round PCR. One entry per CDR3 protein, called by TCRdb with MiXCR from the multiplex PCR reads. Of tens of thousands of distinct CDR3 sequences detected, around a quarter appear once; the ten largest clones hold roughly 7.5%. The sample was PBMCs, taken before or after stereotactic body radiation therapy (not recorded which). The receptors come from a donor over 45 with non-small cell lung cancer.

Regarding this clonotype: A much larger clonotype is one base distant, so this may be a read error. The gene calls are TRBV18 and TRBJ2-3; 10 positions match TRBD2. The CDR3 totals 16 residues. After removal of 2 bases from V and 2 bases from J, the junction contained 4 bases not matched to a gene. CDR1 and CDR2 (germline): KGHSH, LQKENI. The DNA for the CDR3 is TGTGCCAGCTCACCATTACTAGCGGGGCTCACAGATACGCAGTATTTT. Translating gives CASSPLLAGLTDTQYF.

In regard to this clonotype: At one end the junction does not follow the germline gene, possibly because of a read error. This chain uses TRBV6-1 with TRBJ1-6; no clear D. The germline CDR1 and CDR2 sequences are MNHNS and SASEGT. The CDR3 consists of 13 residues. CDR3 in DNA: TGTGCAAGCAGAGGTGAGGGAGATTCACCCCTCCGCTTT. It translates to CASRGEGDSPLRF.

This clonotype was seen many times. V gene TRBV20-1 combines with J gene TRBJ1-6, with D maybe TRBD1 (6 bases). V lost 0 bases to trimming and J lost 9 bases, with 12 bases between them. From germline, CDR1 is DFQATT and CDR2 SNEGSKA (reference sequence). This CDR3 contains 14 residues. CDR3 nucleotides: TGCAGTGCTAGAGATGGCAGGGGTGGTTCACCCCTCCACTTT. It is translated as CSARDGRGGSPLHF.

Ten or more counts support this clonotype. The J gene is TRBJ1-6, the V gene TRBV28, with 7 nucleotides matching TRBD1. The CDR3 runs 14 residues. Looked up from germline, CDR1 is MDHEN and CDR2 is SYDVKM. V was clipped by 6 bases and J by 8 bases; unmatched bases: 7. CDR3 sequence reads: CASSGGGLDSPLHF. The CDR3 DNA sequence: TGTGCCAGCAGCGGAGGGGGCCTTGATTCACCCCTCCACTTT.

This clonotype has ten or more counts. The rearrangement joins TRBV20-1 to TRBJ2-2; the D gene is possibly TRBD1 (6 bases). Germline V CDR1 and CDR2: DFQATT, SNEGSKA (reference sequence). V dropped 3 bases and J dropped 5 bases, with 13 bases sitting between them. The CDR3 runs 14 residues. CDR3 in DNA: TGCAGTGCTAGGAACAGGGCCTCGACCGGGGAGCTGTTTTTT. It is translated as CSARNRASTGELFF.

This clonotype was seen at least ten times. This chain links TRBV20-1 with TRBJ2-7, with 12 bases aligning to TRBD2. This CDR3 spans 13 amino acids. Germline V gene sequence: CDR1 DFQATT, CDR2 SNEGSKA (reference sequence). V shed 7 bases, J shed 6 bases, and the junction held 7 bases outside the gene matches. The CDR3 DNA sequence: TGCAGTGGTCGACTAGCGGGGGAGGGCGAGCAGTACTTC. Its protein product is CSGRLAGEGEQYF.

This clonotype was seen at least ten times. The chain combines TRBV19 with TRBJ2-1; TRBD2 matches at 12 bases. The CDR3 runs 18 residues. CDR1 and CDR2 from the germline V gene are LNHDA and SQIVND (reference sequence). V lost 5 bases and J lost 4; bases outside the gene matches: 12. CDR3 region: CASSPLYSGLAGYNEQFF. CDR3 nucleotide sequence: TGTGCCAGTAGTCCACTCTACTCGGGACTAGCGGGTTACAATGAGCAGTTCTTC.

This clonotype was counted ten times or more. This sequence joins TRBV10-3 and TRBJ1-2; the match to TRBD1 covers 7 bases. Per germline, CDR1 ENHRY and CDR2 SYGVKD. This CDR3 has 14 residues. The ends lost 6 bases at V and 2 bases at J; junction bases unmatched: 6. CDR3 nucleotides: TGTGCCATCAGCCCGGCGACAGGGAACTATGGCTACACCTTC. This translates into CAISPATGNYGYTF.

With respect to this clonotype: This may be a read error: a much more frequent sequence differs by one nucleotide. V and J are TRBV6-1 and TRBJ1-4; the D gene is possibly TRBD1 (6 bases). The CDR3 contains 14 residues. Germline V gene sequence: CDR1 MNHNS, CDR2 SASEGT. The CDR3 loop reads CASSKSQGNEKPFF. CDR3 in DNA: TGTGCCAGCAGTAAGTCGCAGGGGAATGAAAAACCGTTTTTT.

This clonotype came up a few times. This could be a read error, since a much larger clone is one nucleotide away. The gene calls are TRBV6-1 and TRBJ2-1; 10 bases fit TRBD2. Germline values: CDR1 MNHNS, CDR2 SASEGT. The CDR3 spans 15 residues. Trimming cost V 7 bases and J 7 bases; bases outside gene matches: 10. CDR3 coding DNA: TGTGCCAGCAATAGAAGCGGGGGGGCCGAGAATGAGCAGTTCTTC. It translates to CASNRSGGAENEQFF.

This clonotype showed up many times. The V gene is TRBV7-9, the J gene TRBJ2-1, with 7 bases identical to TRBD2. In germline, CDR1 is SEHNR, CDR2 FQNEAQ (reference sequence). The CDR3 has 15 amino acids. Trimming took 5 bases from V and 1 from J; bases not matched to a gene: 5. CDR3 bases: TGTGCCAGCAGCCCAACTAGCGCATCCTACAATGAGCAGTTCTTC. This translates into CASSPTSASYNEQFF. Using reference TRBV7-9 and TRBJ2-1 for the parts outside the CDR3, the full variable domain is DTGVSQNPRHKITKRGQNVTFRCDPISEHNRLYWYRQTLGQGPEFLTYFQNEAQLEKSRLLSDRFSAERPKGSFSTLEIQRTEQGDSAMYLCASSPTSASYNEQFFGPGTRLTVL.

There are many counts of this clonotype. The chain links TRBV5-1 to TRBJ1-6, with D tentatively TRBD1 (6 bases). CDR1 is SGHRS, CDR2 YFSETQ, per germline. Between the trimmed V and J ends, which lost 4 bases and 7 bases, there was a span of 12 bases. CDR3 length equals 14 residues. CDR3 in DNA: TGCGCCAGCAGCAAGGACAGCTGGAATTCACCCCTCCACTTT. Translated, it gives CASSKDSWNSPLHF.

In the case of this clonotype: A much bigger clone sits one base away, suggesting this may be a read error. This CDR3 reads CTWTRAASYEQYF. The CDR3 nucleotides are TGTACCTGGACCCGGGCCGCCTCCTACGAGCAGTACTTC. The chain recombines TRBV30 with TRBJ2-7, with D uncertain. CDR3 length equals 13 residues. The germline CDR1 and CDR2 sequences are GTSNPN and SVGIG (reference sequence).

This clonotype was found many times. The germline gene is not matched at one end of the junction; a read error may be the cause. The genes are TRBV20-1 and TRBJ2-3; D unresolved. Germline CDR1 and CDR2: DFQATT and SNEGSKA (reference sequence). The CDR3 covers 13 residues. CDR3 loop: CSARAVSTDTRYF. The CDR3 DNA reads TGCAGTGCTAGAGCGGTGAGCACAGATACGCGGTATTTT.

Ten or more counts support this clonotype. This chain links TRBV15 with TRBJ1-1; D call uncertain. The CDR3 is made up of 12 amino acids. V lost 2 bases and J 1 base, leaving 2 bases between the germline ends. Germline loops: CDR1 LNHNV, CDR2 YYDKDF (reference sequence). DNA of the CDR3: TGTGCCACCAGCAGATCGAACACTGAAGCTTTCTTT. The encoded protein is CATSRSNTEAFF.

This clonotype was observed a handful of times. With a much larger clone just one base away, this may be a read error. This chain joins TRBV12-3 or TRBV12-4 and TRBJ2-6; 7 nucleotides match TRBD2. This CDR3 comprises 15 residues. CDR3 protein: CASRSHGAGDNVLTF. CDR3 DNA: TGTGCCAGCAGATCTCACGGGGCGGGGGACAACGTCCTGACTTTC.

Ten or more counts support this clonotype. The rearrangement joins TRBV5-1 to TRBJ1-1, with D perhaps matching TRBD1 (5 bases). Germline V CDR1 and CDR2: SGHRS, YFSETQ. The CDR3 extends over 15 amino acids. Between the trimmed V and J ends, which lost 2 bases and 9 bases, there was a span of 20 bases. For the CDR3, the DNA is TGCGCCAGCAGCTTCCTTGGTGGGGGTGGCAGACAAGCTTTCTTT. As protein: CASSFLGGGGRQAFF.

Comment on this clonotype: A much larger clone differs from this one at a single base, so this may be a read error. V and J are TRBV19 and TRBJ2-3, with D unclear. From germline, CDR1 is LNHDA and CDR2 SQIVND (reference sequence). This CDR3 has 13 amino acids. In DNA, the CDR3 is TGTGCCAGGAGTACGAGGACGGCAGATACGCAGTATTTT. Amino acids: CARSTRTADTQYF.

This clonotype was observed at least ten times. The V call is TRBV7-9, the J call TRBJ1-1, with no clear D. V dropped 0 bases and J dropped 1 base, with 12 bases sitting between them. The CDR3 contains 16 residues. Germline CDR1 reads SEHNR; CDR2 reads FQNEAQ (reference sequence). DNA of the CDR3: TGTGCCAGCAGCTTAGCGACGGACCCGGGGAACACTGAAGCTTTCTTT. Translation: CASSLATDPGNTEAFF.

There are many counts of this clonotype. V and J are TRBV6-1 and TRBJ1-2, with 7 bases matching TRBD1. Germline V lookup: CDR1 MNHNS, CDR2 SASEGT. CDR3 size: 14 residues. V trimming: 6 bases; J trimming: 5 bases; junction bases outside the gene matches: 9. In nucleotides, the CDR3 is TGTGCCAGCAGACGACTAGACAGGGAATATGGCTACACCTTC. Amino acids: CASRRLDREYGYTF.

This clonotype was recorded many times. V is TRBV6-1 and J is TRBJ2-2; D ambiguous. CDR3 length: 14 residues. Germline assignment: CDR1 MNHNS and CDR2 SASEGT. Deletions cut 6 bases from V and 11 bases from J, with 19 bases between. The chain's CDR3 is CASRPSLDREELFF. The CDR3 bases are TGTGCCAGCAGACCAAGTCTGGACCGCGAAGAGCTGTTTTTT.